This entry is about one T cell receptor (beta chain). Trimming cost V 6 bases and J 0 bases, with 6 bases left between them. CDR1 and CDR2 (germline): GTSNPN, SVGIG (reference sequence). CDR3 length equals 12 residues. The PCR ran on 60 Vbeta and 13 Jbeta primers. Repertoires were generated with immunoSEQ multiplex PCR, while TCRdb's copy carries only in-frame clones and drops some. The profile covers 130,000 or so clones, with over 75% appearing a single time and less than 2% taken by the ten largest. The data are from a study of cytomegalovirus exposure and HLA in healthy donors. V usage is TRBV30 and J usage is TRBJ1-3; the D is unclear. The sample taken for sequencing was PBMCs. The sequence was collected from a middle-aged man in good health and CMV-seronegative. CDR3 nucleotide sequence: TGTGCCTGTCAGGCCTCTGGAAACACCATATATTTT. Residues: CACQASGNTIYF.